One and the same sample provided the 28 T cell receptor beta chains below, sequenced in a study of CD8+ T cells in alopecia areata. RNA, once extracted, was reverse transcribed into cDNA for use as the sequencing template. Sequenced by immunoSEQ multiplex PCR; TCRdb stores in-frame clones only, minus some. The table includes around 140,000 clones, approximately 87% detected once. The sample in question was CD8+ T cells sorted from blood, obtained at week 0. These receptor sequences come from a human donor with alopecia areata.

The chain couples TRBV7-9 to TRBJ2-3; D remains ambiguous. The CDR3 extends over 12 amino acids. Trimming cost V 5 bases and J 0 bases, with 3 bases left between them. Germline values: CDR1 SEHNR, CDR2 FQNEAQ (reference sequence). As DNA, the CDR3 is TGTGCCAGCAGCCCTAGCACAGATACGCAGTATTTT. The encoded protein is CASSPSTDTQYF.

The rearrangement uses TRBV7-9 and TRBJ2-7; 9 bases fit TRBD1. The germline V gene has CDR1 SEHNR and CDR2 FQNEAQ (reference sequence). V dropped 4 bases and J dropped 3; count of bases not matched to a gene: 4. The CDR3 contains 14 residues. In DNA form, the CDR3 reads TGTGCCAGCAGCTCCCGGGACAGGGACTACGAGCAGTACTTC. As protein: CASSSRDRDYEQYF. The full variable domain, completed using reference TRBV7-9 and TRBJ2-7, is DTGVSQNPRHKITKRGQNVTFRCDPISEHNRLYWYRQTLGQGPEFLTYFQNEAQLEKSRLLSDRFSAERPKGSFSTLEIQRTEQGDSAMYLCASSSRDRDYEQYFGPGTRLTVT.

This chain links TRBV5-1 with TRBJ2-1; D remains ambiguous. The CDR3 contains 15 residues. Germline V gene lookup returns CDR1 SGHRS and CDR2 YFSETQ. Deletions cut 0 bases from V and 5 bases from J, with 12 bases between. This CDR3 reads CASSLAQSVHNEQFF. For the CDR3, the DNA is TGCGCCAGCAGCTTGGCGCAGTCTGTACACAATGAGCAGTTCTTC.

The chain carries TRBV29-1 and TRBJ2-7; D remains ambiguous. This CDR3 region has 14 residues. Trimming took off 3 bases at V and 0 bases at J, with 12 bases between the two ends. Germline-derived CDR1 and CDR2 are SQVTM and ANQGSEA. The CDR3 is CSVEIQTSSYEQYF. The CDR3 DNA reads TGCAGCGTTGAGATCCAGACGAGCTCCTACGAGCAGTACTTC.

In the case of this clone: At one end, the junction sequence differs from germline, possibly due to a read error. This chain connects TRBV7-7 to TRBJ2-7; 10 bases map to TRBD2. Germline assignment: CDR1 SSHAT and CDR2 FNYEAQ (reference sequence). The CDR3 totals 16 residues. The CDR3 bases are TGTGCTAGCAGCCCAACCGGGACTAGCGCAACCTACGAGCAGTACTTC. Amino acids: CASSPTGTSATYEQYF.

V and J are TRBV5-6 and TRBJ2-5, with D possibly being TRBD1 (5 bases). Germline CDR1 and CDR2: SGHDT and YYEEEE. The CDR3 loop spans 14 amino acids. V gave up 1 base and J gave up 4 bases, with 11 bases separating them. The CDR3 region is CASSLKVGRETQYF. Here the CDR3 DNA reads TGTGCCAGCAGCTTGAAGGTGGGGCGAGAGACCCAGTACTTC.

The rearrangement uses TRBV7-3 and TRBJ2-1; D unclear. The CDR3 spans 15 residues. The V end was cut by 0 bases, the J end by 6 bases, with 12 bases between. From germline, CDR1 is SGHTA and CDR2 FQGTGA. CDR3 residues: CASSLTGFGVNEQFF. The CDR3 DNA is TGTGCCAGCAGCTTAACAGGCTTTGGGGTCAATGAGCAGTTCTTC.

The chain combines TRBV29-1 with TRBJ2-3; no reliable D call. This CDR3 comprises 10 residues. Per germline, CDR1 SQVTM and CDR2 ANQGSEA. The V and J ends lost 4 bases and 6 bases respectively, with 5 bases between them. The CDR3 DNA sequence: TGCAGCGTTGCATTTGATACGCAGTATTTT. Amino acid sequence: CSVAFDTQYF.

This rearrangement joins TRBV29-1 to TRBJ2-7, with TRBD1 identical over 8 bases. V dropped 1 base and J dropped 1; count of bases not matched to a gene: 6. The CDR3 contains 15 residues. Germline lookup yields CDR1 SQVTM and CDR2 ANQGSEA. The CDR3 DNA sequence: TGCAGCGTTGAAGGTCCCGGGACAGGTTCCTACGAGCAGTACTTC. Translated, it gives CSVEGPGTGSYEQYF.

This clone was picked up one time. CDR3 amino acids: CASSIVVRGADTQYF. The DNA of the CDR3 is TGTGCCAGTAGTATAGTGGTTCGGGGGGCAGATACGCAGTATTTT. The rearrangement uses TRBV19 and TRBJ2-3; TRBD2 agrees at 7 bases. Germline lookup yields CDR1 LNHDA and CDR2 SQIVND (reference sequence). Germline trimming cut 1 base from V and 4 bases from J; bases unmatched to any gene: 5. The length of the CDR3 is 15 residues.

The chain is built from TRBV12-5 and TRBJ2-2, with 10 bases identical to TRBD1. This CDR3 is 18 amino acids long. V lost 2 bases, J lost 2 bases, and 8 bases stayed unmatched. The germline V gene has CDR1 LGHNT and CDR2 FRNRAP. This chain's CDR3 is CASGLRLRDRGNTGELFF. As DNA, the CDR3 is TGTGCTAGTGGTTTGCGCCTCCGGGACAGGGGCAACACCGGGGAGCTGTTTTTT.

This clone appeared a few times. The CDR3 bases are TGCAGCGCCCACGGCCCGGACCCTACTAGCTCCTACAATGAGCAGTTCTTC. This gives the protein CSAHGPDPTSSYNEQFF. The chain joins TRBV29-1 to TRBJ2-1, with D maybe TRBD2 (5 bases). Trimming left V 7 bases short and J 0 bases short, with 22 bases between. Germline-derived CDR1 and CDR2 are SQVTM and ANQGSEA. The CDR3 sequence is 17 residues long.

The chain joins TRBV29-1 to TRBJ2-2; tentatively, D is TRBD2 (5 bases). CDR1 and CDR2 (germline): SQVTM, ANQGSEA. This CDR3 has 14 residues. Between the trimmed V and J ends, which lost 2 bases and 1 base, there was a span of 8 bases. CDR3 DNA: TGCAGCGTTGAAAGAGGGTGGAACACCGGGGAGCTGTTTTTT. It is translated as CSVERGWNTGELFF.

This rearrangement joins TRBV29-1 to TRBJ1-1; D gene ambiguous. The CDR3 loop spans 12 amino acids. Looked up from germline, CDR1 is SQVTM and CDR2 is ANQGSEA. V lost 1 base and J 1 base, leaving 4 bases between the germline ends. CDR3 bases: TGCAGCGTTGAAGCTGGGAACACTGAAGCTTTCTTT. Encoded protein: CSVEAGNTEAFF.

The V and J genes are TRBV19 and TRBJ2-1; no clear D gene. V gave up 4 bases and J gave up 6 bases, with 10 bases separating them. The CDR3 sequence is 13 residues long. The V gene's germline CDR1 is LNHDA and CDR2 SQIVND (reference sequence). The DNA of the CDR3 is TGTGCCAGTAGTAACTCTCCCTTCAATGAGCAGTTCTTC. Residues: CASSNSPFNEQFF. The whole variable domain, remainder taken from reference TRBV19 and TRBJ2-1, is DGGITQSPKYLFRKEGQNVTLSCEQNLNHDAMYWYRQDPGQGLRLIYYSQIVNDFQKGDIAEGYSVSREKKESFPLTVTSAQKNPTAFYLCASSNSPFNEQFFGPGTRLTVL.

The rearrangement links TRBV2 to TRBJ2-1; the D gene is possibly TRBD1 (6 bases). The length of the CDR3 is 13 residues. The germline V gene encodes CDR1 SNHLY and CDR2 FYNNEI. V shed 7 bases and J shed 7 bases, with 14 bases lying between them. This CDR3 reads CASIARGRNEQFF. CDR3 bases: TGTGCCAGCATTGCCAGGGGAAGGAATGAGCAGTTCTTC.

The chain carries TRBV5-6 and TRBJ2-7; 10 nucleotides agree with TRBD2. Germline-derived CDR1 and CDR2 are SGHDT and YYEEEE. The length of the CDR3 is 16 residues. The V segment lost 1 base and the J segment 6 bases; nucleotides outside the gene matches: 10. CDR3 region: CASSLWLAGDGSEQYF. CDR3 bases: TGTGCCAGCAGCTTGTGGCTAGCGGGAGATGGAAGCGAGCAGTACTTC.

The rearrangement links TRBV29-1 to TRBJ2-1; 7 nucleotides agree with TRBD2. Germline assignment: CDR1 SQVTM and CDR2 ANQGSEA. This CDR3 region has 16 residues. V shed 6 bases and J 6 bases; nucleotides not matched to a gene: 17. The CDR3, as DNA: TGCAGCGTCGACCGGACGACTAGCTCGGGGTCCAATGAGCAGTTCTTC. The encoded protein is CSVDRTTSSGSNEQFF.

This chain uses TRBV28 with TRBJ1-6; 8 bases line up with TRBD1. Germline V CDR1 and CDR2: MDHEN, SYDVKM. The J segment lost 10 bases and the V segment lost 8 bases, leaving 19 bases of the junction unmatched. The CDR3 sequence is 17 residues long. CDR3 in DNA: TGTGCCAGCGGGGAAAGACAGGGGAAGGGGAGTGGATCACCCCTCCACTTT. Its translation is CASGERQGKGSGSPLHF.

The rearrangement joins TRBV29-1 to TRBJ1-1, with 7 bases fitting TRBD1. Per germline, CDR1 SQVTM and CDR2 ANQGSEA. The CDR3 contains 15 residues. Trimming cost V 0 bases and J 0 bases; bases outside gene matches: 4. The CDR3 here is CSVEDGDSMNTEAFF. The CDR3 bases are TGCAGCGTTGAAGATGGGGACAGTATGAACACTGAAGCTTTCTTT.

The chain is built from TRBV7-9 and TRBJ2-7; D possibly corresponds to TRBD2 (6 bases). Trimming cost V 0 bases and J 6 bases, with 12 bases left between them. The CDR3 covers 14 residues. Germline V lookup: CDR1 SEHNR, CDR2 FQNEAQ (reference sequence). Here the CDR3 DNA reads TGTGCCAGCAGCTTAGCGGGGAGGTCGGGCGAGCAGTACTTC. This codes for CASSLAGRSGEQYF.

The chain links TRBV2 to TRBJ2-1, with 9 bases matching TRBD1. The CDR3 totals 15 residues. J gave up 4 bases and V 4 bases, and 5 bases lay outside the gene matches. Germline assignment: CDR1 SNHLY and CDR2 FYNNEI. CDR3 region: CASSVDRGGYNEQFF. In DNA, the CDR3 is TGTGCCAGCAGTGTCGACAGGGGGGGTTACAATGAGCAGTTCTTC.

The chain recombines TRBV27 with TRBJ2-3; possible D gene TRBD2, 6 bases. The CDR3 spans 16 residues. V shed 1 base and J shed 0 bases, with 11 bases lying between them. CDR1 MNHEY and CDR2 SMNVEV come from the germline V gene (reference sequence). The chain's CDR3 is CASSLLGGVSTDTQYF. In DNA form, the CDR3 reads TGTGCCAGCAGTTTATTGGGCGGGGTTAGCACAGATACGCAGTATTTT.

CDR3 DNA: TGCGCCAGCAGTGAGGACGGGGGGACTACAGATACGCAGTATTTT. This encodes CASSEDGGTTDTQYF. The V call is TRBV10-2, the J call TRBJ2-3; TRBD2 agrees at 7 bases. This CDR3 comprises 15 residues. V lost 2 bases, J lost 3 bases, and 5 bases stayed unmatched. Germline loops: CDR1 WSHSY, CDR2 SAAADI.

The chain employs TRBV13 and TRBJ1-1; 7 positions match TRBD1. This CDR3 is built from 15 residues. The V segment lost 2 bases and the J segment 0 bases; nucleotides outside the gene matches: 3. Germline CDR1 and CDR2: PRHDT and FYEKMQ (reference sequence). CDR3 in amino acids: CASSLLQGMNTEAFF. The CDR3 DNA reads TGTGCCAGCAGCTTATTACAGGGGATGAACACTGAAGCTTTCTTT.

This chain connects TRBV5-1 to TRBJ2-7; D possibly uses TRBD1 or TRBD2 (5 bases each). This CDR3 comprises 14 residues. V lost 4 bases to trimming and J lost 4 bases, with 15 bases between them. The germline V gene encodes CDR1 SGHRS and CDR2 YFSETQ. CDR3 loop: CASSLGTDNYEQYF. CDR3 nucleotides: TGCGCCAGCAGCCTGGGGACGGACAATTACGAGCAGTACTTC.

As regards this clone: The sample holds other DNA sequences that translate to the same CDR3. The chain is built from TRBV29-1 and TRBJ2-7; tentatively, D is TRBD2 (6 bases). The germline gives CDR1 SQVTM, CDR2 ANQGSEA. With 4 bases removed from V and 3 bases from J, the gap between germline ends came to 13 bases. This CDR3 is built from 13 residues. The CDR3 is CSVVLAGSYEQYF. The CDR3 DNA follows: TGCAGCGTTGTGTTGGCGGGGAGCTACGAGCAGTACTTC.

V usage is TRBV19 and J usage is TRBJ1-2; D might be TRBD1 (6 bases). CDR3 length equals 15 residues. The germline CDR1 and CDR2 sequences are LNHDA and SQIVND (reference sequence). The V end lost 6 bases, the J end lost 0 bases, and 14 bases lay between the germline ends. The CDR3 protein is CASSVRDTANYGYTF. In DNA, the CDR3 is TGTGCCAGTAGCGTCCGGGACACCGCTAACTATGGCTACACCTTC. The full variable domain, rest sourced from reference TRBV19 and TRBJ1-2, is DGGITQSPKYLFRKEGQNVTLSCEQNLNHDAMYWYRQDPGQGLRLIYYSQIVNDFQKGDIAEGYSVSREKKESFPLTVTSAQKNPTAFYLCASSVRDTANYGYTFGSGTRLTVV.